Sequencing of this TCR beta chain was carried out in a study of identical twins. Findings and caveats of the study: Recombination models fit unrelated individuals' TCR alpha sharing but underestimated twins'.

The CDR3 has 13 amino acids. Trimming took 1 base from V and 2 from J, leaving 3 bases between them. Germline V gene lookup returns CDR1 SNHLY and CDR2 FYNNEI. This clonotype was detected only a few times. Its antigen is unidentified. TCRdb reprocessed the 5' RACE reads with MiXCR, giving one entry per CDR3 protein. The data hold about 280,000 distinct CDR3 sequences, with more than 6.5% observed a single time. The same data also contributed to another study, on yellow fever vaccine responses in identical twins.

The chain uses TRBV2 and TRBJ1-3; D is unclear. Source material: memory (CD45RO+) T cells sorted from blood. The origin of this receptor is a woman aged 18-30 years in good health. DNA of the CDR3: TGTGCCAGCAGTGAAGGGACTGGAAACACCATATATTTT. It translates to CASSEGTGNTIYF.